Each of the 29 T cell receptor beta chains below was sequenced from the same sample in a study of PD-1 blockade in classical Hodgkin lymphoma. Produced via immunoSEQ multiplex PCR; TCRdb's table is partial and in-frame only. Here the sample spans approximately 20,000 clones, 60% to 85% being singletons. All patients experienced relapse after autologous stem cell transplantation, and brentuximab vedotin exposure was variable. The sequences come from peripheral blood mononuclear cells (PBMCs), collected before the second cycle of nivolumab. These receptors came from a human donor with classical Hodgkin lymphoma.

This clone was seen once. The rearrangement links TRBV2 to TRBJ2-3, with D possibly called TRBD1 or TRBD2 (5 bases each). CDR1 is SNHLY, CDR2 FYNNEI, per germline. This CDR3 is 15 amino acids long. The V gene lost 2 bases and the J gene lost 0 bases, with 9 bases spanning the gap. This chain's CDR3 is CASSEPGPSTDTQYF. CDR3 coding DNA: TGTGCCAGCAGTGAACCGGGACCTAGCACAGATACGCAGTATTTT.

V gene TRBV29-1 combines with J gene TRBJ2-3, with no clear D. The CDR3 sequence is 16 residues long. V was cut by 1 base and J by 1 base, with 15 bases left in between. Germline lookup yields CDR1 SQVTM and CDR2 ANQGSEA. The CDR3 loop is CSVEAFGGRRTDTQYF. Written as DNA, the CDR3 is TGCAGCGTTGAAGCCTTCGGCGGTAGGCGCACAGATACGCAGTATTTT.

The CDR3 reads CASRYHTGTESYNEQFF. CDR3 nucleotides: TGTGCCAGCAGATACCATACCGGGACAGAGTCCTACAATGAGCAGTTCTTC. The chain uses TRBV2 and TRBJ2-1; 7 bases match TRBD1. V trimming: 6 bases; J trimming: 1 base; junction bases outside the gene matches: 12. This CDR3 is 17 amino acids long. Per the germline V gene, CDR1 is SNHLY and CDR2 is FYNNEI.

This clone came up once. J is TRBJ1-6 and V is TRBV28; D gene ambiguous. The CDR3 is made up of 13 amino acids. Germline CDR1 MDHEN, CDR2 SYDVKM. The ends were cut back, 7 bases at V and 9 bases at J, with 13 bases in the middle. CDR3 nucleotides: TGTGCCAGCACCCCCGGTCGCGTTTCACCCCTCCACTTT. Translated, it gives CASTPGRVSPLHF.

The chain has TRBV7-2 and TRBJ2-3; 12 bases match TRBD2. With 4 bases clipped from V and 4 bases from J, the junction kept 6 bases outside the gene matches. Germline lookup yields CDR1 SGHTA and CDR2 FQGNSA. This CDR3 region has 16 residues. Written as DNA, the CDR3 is TGTGCCAGCAGCTCCCCCGGACTAGCGGGACCAGATACGCAGTATTTT. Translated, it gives CASSSPGLAGPDTQYF. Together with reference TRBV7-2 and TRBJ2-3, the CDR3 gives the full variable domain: GAGVSQSPSNKVTEKGKDVELRCDPISGHTALYWYRQSLGQGLEFLIYFQGNSAPDKSGLPSDRFSAERTGGSVSTLTIQRTQQEDSAVYLCASSSPGLAGPDTQYFGPGTRLTVL.

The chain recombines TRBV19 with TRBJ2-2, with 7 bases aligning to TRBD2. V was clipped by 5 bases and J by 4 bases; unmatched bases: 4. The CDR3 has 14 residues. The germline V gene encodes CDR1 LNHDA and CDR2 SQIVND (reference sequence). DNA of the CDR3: TGTGCCAGTAGTTATGCGGGAGTCACCGGGGAGCTGTTTTTT. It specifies CASSYAGVTGELFF.

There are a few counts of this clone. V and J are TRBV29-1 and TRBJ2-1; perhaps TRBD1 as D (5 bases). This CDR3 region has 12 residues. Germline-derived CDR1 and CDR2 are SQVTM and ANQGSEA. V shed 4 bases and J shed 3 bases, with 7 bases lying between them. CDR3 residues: CSVAGNYNEQFF. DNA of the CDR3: TGCAGCGTTGCAGGGAACTACAATGAGCAGTTCTTC.

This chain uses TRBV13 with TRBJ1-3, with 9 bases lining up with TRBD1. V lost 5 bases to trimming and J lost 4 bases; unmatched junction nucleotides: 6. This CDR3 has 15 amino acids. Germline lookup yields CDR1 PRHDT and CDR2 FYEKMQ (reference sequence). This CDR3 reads CASSVLQGAGNTIYF. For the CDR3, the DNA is TGTGCCAGCAGCGTACTACAGGGGGCGGGAAACACCATATATTTT.

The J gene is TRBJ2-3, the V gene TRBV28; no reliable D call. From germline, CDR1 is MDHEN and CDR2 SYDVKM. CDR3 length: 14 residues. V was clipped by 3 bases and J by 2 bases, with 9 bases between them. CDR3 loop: CASSFLGPTDTQYF. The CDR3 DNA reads TGTGCCAGCAGTTTTCTTGGCCCCACAGATACGCAGTATTTT.

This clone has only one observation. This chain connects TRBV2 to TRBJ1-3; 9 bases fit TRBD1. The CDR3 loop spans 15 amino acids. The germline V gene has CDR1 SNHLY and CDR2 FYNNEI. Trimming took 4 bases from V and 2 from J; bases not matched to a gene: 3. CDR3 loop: CASSGQGVAGNTIYF. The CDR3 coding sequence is TGTGCCAGCAGTGGACAGGGGGTCGCTGGAAACACCATATATTTT.

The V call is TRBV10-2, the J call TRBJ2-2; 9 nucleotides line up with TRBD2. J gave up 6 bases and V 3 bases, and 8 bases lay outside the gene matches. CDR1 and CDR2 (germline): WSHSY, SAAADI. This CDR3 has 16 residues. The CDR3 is CASSDVAGGLAGELFF. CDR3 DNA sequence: TGCGCCAGCAGTGATGTGGCGGGAGGGCTTGCCGGGGAGCTGTTTTTT.

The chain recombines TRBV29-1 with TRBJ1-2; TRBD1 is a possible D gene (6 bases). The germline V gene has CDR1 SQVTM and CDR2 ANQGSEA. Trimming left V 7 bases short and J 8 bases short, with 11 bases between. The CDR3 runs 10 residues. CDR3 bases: TGCAGCGCAGGGGATCCCGGCTACACCTTC. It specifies CSAGDPGYTF.

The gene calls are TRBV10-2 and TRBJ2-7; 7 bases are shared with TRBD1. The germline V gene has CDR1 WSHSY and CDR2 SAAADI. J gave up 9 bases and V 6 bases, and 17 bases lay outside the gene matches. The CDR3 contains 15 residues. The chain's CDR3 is CASRETGVQWGVQYF. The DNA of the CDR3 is TGCGCCAGCAGAGAAACAGGGGTCCAATGGGGAGTGCAGTACTTC.

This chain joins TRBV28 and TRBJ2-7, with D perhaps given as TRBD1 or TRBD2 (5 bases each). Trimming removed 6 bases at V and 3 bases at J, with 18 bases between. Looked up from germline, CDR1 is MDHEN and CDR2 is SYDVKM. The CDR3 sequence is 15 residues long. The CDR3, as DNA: TGTGCCAGCAGATCGGCCAGGGACCCGTTCTACGAGCAGTACTTC. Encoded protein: CASRSARDPFYEQYF. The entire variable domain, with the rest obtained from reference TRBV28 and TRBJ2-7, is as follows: DVKVTQSSRYLVKRTGEKVFLECVQDMDHENMFWYRQDPGLGLRLIYFSYDVKMKEKGDIPEGYSVSREKKERFSLILESASTNQTSMYLCASRSARDPFYEQYFGPGTRLTVT.

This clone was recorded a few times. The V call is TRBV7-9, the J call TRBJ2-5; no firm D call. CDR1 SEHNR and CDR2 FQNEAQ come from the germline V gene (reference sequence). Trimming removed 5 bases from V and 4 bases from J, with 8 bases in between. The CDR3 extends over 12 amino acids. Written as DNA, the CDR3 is TGTGCCAGCAGCGCAGGTGTAGAGACCCAGTACTTC. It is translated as CASSAGVETQYF. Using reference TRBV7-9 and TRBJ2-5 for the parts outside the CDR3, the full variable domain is DTGVSQNPRHKITKRGQNVTFRCDPISEHNRLYWYRQTLGQGPEFLTYFQNEAQLEKSRLLSDRFSAERPKGSFSTLEIQRTEQGDSAMYLCASSAGVETQYFGPGTRLLVL.

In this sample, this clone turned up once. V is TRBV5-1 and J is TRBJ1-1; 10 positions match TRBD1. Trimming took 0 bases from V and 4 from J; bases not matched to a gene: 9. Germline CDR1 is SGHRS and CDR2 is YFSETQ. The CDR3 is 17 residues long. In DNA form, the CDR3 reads TGCGCCAGCAGCTTGGTGGGACAGGGGATTATTGCCACTGAAGCTTTCTTT. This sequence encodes CASSLVGQGIIATEAFF.

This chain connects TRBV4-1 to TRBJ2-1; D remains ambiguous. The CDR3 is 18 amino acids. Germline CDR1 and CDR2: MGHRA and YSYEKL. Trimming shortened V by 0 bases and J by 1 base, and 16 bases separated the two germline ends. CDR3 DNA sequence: TGCGCCAGCAGCCAAGATCCCGCTCTACCACCTTCCTACAATGAGCAGTTCTTC. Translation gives CASSQDPALPPSYNEQFF.

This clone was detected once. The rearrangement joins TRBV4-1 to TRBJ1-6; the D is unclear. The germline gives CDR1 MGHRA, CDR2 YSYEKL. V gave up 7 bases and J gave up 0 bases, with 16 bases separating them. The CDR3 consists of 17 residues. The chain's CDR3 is CASTPRSGSSYNSPLHF. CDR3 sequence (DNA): TGCGCCAGCACCCCAAGGTCGGGGAGCTCCTATAATTCACCCCTCCACTTT.

CDR3 in amino acids: CASSPGRFLDEQYF. The CDR3 region has the DNA TGCGCCAGCAGCCCTGGACGCTTTTTGGACGAGCAGTACTTC. The chain recombines TRBV5-1 with TRBJ2-7; D is uncertain. The length of the CDR3 is 14 residues. V lost 4 bases, J lost 5 bases, and 16 bases lay in between. In germline, CDR1 is SGHRS, CDR2 YFSETQ.

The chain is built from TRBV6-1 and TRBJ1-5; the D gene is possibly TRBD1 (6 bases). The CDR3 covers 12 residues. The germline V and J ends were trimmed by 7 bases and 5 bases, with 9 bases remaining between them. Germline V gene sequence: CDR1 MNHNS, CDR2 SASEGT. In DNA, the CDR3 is TGTGCCAGCACGGGGGGCTATCAGCCCCAGCATTTT. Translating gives CASTGGYQPQHF.

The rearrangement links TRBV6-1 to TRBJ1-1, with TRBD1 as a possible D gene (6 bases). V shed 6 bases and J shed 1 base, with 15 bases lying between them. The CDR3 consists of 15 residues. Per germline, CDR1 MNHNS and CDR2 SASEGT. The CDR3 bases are TGTGCCAGCAGAATACAGGGAGAGGGGAACACTGAAGCTTTCTTT. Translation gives CASRIQGEGNTEAFF.

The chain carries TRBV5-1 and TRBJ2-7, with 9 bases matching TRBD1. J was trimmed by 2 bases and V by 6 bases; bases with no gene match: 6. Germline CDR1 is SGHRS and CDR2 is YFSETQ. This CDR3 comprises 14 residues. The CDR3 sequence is CASTPGQGAYEQYF. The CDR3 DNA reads TGCGCCAGCACCCCGGGACAGGGCGCCTACGAGCAGTACTTC.

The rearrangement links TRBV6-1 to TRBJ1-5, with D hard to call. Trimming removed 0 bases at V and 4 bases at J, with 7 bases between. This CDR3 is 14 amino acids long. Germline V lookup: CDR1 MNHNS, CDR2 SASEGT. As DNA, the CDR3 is TGTGCCAGCAGTGAAGCTGGTCGTAATCAGCCCCAGCATTTT. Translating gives CASSEAGRNQPQHF.

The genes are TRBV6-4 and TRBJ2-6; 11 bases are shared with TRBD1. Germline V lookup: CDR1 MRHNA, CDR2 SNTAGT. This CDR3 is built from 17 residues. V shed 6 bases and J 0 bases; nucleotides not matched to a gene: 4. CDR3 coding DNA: TGTGCCAGCAGCCTGGGGACAGGGGGCTCTGGGGCCAACGTCCTGACTTTC. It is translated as CASSLGTGGSGANVLTF.

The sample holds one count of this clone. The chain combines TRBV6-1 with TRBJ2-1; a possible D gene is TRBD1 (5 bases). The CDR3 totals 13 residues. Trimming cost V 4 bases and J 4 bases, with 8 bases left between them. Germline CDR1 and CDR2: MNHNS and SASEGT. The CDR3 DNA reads TGTGCCAGCAGTGGGACACCTTACAATGAGCAGTTCTTC. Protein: CASSGTPYNEQFF.

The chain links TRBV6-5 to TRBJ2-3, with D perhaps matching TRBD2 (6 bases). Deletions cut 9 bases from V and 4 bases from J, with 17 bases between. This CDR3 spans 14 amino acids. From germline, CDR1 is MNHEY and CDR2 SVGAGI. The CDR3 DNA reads TGTGCCAGTGGGAGGAGAGTCTCCCCAGATACGCAGTATTTT. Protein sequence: CASGRRVSPDTQYF.

Here the CDR3 reads CASSLGGSAADTQYF. CDR3 sequence (DNA): TGTGCCAGCAGCTTAGGCGGGAGCGCGGCAGATACGCAGTATTTT. The chain recombines TRBV7-8 with TRBJ2-3; the match to TRBD2 covers 7 bases. The J segment lost 4 bases and the V segment lost 1 base, leaving 5 bases of the junction unmatched. Germline loops: CDR1 SGHVS, CDR2 FQNEAQ. The CDR3 sequence is 15 residues long. The full variable domain, in which reference TRBV7-8 and TRBJ2-3 provide the parts outside the CDR3, is GAGVSQSPRYKVAKRGQDVALRCDPISGHVSLFWYQQALGQGPEFLTYFQNEAQLDKSGLPSDRFFAERPEGSVSTLKIQRTQQEDSAVYLCASSLGGSAADTQYFGPGTRLTVL.

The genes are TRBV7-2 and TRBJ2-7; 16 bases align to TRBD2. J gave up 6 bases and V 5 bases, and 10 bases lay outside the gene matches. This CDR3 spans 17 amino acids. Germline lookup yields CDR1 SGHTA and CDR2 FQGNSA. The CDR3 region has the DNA TGTGCCAGCAGCAAGGGGACTAGCGGGAGGGCCCGGGGCGAGCAGTACTTC. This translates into CASSKGTSGRARGEQYF.

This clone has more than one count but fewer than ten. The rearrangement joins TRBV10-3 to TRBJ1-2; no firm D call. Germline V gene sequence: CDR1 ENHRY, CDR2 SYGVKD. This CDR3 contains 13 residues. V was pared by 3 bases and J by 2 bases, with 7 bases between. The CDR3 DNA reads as TGTGCCATCAGTGACAGCGGCAACTATGGCTACACCTTC. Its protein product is CAISDSGNYGYTF.